This entry lists 4 T cell receptor beta chains sequenced from one sample in a study of shared clonotypes between healthy human individuals. Produced via immunoSEQ multiplex PCR; TCRdb's table is partial and in-frame only. Of about 1 million clones listed, 75% are singletons. The sequencing sample was made of memory CD4+ T cells sorted from blood. Regarding subset: CD45RA-negative fraction. The source of these receptors is a man between 18 and 29 years old in good health.

DNA for the CDR3: TGTGCCAGCAGCCAGGGACAGGGGGCCTTCGAGCAGTACTTC. It translates to CASSQGQGAFEQYF. The chain couples TRBV14 to TRBJ2-7, with 12 bases fitting TRBD1. Germline V gene sequence: CDR1 SGHDN, CDR2 FVKESK. With V trimmed by 3 bases and J by 6 bases, 3 bases remained unmatched. CDR3 length equals 14 residues. The full variable domain, completed using reference TRBV14 and TRBJ2-7, is EAGVTQFPSHSVIEKGQTVTLRCDPISGHDNLYWYRRVMGKEIKFLLHFVKESKQDESGMPNNRFLAERTGGTYSTLKVQPAELEDSGVYFCASSQGQGAFEQYFGPGTRLTVT.

Points on this clone: Other DNA sequences from this sample encode an identical CDR3 as well. The chain has TRBV7-9 and TRBJ2-3; D assignment may be TRBD1 or TRBD2 (5 bases each). CDR1 is SEHNR, CDR2 FQNEAQ, per germline (reference sequence). The CDR3 runs 14 residues. With 0 bases removed from V and 2 bases from J, the gap between germline ends came to 6 bases. The CDR3 loop is CASSLAGPTDTQYF. The CDR3 DNA sequence: TGTGCCAGCAGCTTAGCGGGACCCACAGATACGCAGTATTTT.

The V call is TRBV10-3, the J call TRBJ1-5; 7 nucleotides agree with TRBD1. After removal of 2 bases from V and 4 bases from J, the junction contained 5 bases not matched to a gene. The CDR3 sequence is 15 residues long. Germline V CDR1 and CDR2: ENHRY, SYGVKD. Written as DNA, the CDR3 is TGTGCCATCAGTGAGGGCCTACAGGGGAATCAGCCCCAGCATTTT. Encoded protein: CAISEGLQGNQPQHF.

The gene calls are TRBV7-2 and TRBJ1-4; D is ambiguous. This CDR3 has 14 amino acids. Trimming shortened V by 5 bases and J by 8 bases, and 15 bases separated the two germline ends. Germline V gene sequence: CDR1 SGHTA, CDR2 FQGNSA. The CDR3 here is CASSPDSSREKLFF. The CDR3 nucleotides read TGTGCCAGCAGCCCGGACTCCTCTAGGGAAAAACTGTTTTTT.